Given below is one T cell receptor (beta chain) in context. This clone showed up just a few times. No antigen is known for it. The input lacks base qualities; no much larger clone sits a single base away. In total, approximately 690 healthy bone marrow donors made up the cohort. Cohort members were all nominally healthy when sampled, although unrecorded immune exposures were likely present. The donor was CMV seropositive and was included in the group of about 290 seropositive cohort members. Each donor provided a peripheral blood sample, and peripheral blood mononuclear cells were used for TCR beta sequencing. The Qiagen DNeasy Blood Extraction Kit was used to extract genomic DNA from the blood cell samples. V is trimmed back by 6 bases and J by 5 bases, and the junction contains 4 bases that no gene match accounts for. Measured from the cysteine to the phenylalanine, the CDR3 is 14 residues long. Solely the CDR3 DNA is kept, with 42 bases framed from the first base. As encoded in the germline V gene, CDR1 is MNHEY while CDR2 is SVGAGI.

The library came from the immunoSEQ multiplex PCR assay. For the multiplex PCR, a mixture combining 60 forward primers for TCR Vbeta segments and 13 reverse primers for TCR Jbeta segments was used. The CDR3 region of rearranged TCR beta genes was amplified from genomic DNA by a multiplex PCR assay. The Illumina HiSeq System was used to sequence the amplified TCR beta libraries as 87-base-pair reads. The study's processing was this. In a later analysis, approximately 74 million unique TCR beta chains were counted across the 650 to 700 repertoires, and roughly 11 million of these chains were shared by at least two donors. To remove PCR and sequencing errors, raw reads were error-corrected and collapsed into unique sequences using a nearest-neighbor algorithm that merged closely related sequences. CDR3 sequences were aligned to IMGT reference sequences to assign V, D and J gene segments. For a sequence to be retained, at least a six-nucleotide match to both a V gene segment and a J gene segment was required. A rearrangement counted as productive if the CDR3 had no stop codons and remained in frame with V and J, and every other rearrangement counted as non-productive. CDR3 was defined by IMGT convention, running from the second conserved V-encoded cysteine to the conserved J-encoded phenylalanine. In an earlier analysis of some 550 of the donors, sequences lacking an unambiguous match to a single V gene segment were excluded. In an earlier analysis of several hundred of the donors, V segments were called functional above 56.7% productive rearrangements and were called segregating when the between-donor standard deviation exceeded 5%. A statistical classification framework was built for diagnosing cytomegalovirus status from the catalog of TCR beta chain sequences. V and J gene assignment, in a later analysis, came from comparing TCR nucleotide sequences with IMGT/GENE-DB human TR gene sequences. Using the TCRdist pipeline, a later analysis assigned CDR3 sequences along with most-parsimonious VDJ recombination scenarios. In a later analysis, each TCR beta chain was defined by its CDR3 amino acid sequence together with its V-gene family, and reads lacking a unique V-gene family were excluded. A later analysis removed several hundred highly shared, low-generation-probability nucleotide sequences to deal with suspected cross-contamination and a sequencing artifact. For each public chain, a later analysis derived a clonal expansion index from normalized ranks of inferred template counts within each repertoire. In a later analysis, generation probabilities were computed with a VDJ recombination model fitted to out-of-frame rearrangements, and the resulting probabilities were checked against IGoR. A later analysis scored TCR-TCR, TCR-HLA and TCR-CMV co-occurrence with hypergeometric tests, applying a repertoire-size bias correction to TCR pairs. In a later analysis, false discovery rates were estimated by permuting HLA or CMV assignments 20 times. A later analysis grouped co-occurring TCRs with DBSCAN, adding TCRdist sequence similarity when clustering within HLA-allele-positive subsets. Repertoires with fewer than 30,000 or more than 120,000 public chains, plus five repertoires with anomalous nucleotide sharing, were excluded from co-occurrence clustering. The immuneACCESS repertoire file appears here via TCRdb, limited to in-frame rearrangements. These files lack a portion of the clones; in checked studies, under half of the deficit traces to unresolved V genes, and the cause of the others is not known. D and trimming were read from the DNA, whereas the V and J calls and clone size are those reported in that table. In this sample the table shows approximately 110,000 clones, about two thirds of which occur a single time. The leading ten clones occupy 4% to 5.5% of the sample.

The data were obtained in a study of cytomegalovirus exposure and HLA in healthy donors (dated by TCRdb to the late 2010s). As for the study more broadly: According to an earlier analysis of a few hundred of the donors, about 170 million T cells yielded 90 million to 140 million unique TCR beta sequences and approximately 300 Gb of sequence data. An early release covering about 600 HLA-typed donors comprised about 300 gigabases of sequencing data and some 79 million unique TCR sequences. The genetic ancestry cluster associated with self-reported Caucasian donors included 81% of the 398 genotyped donors. The study aimed to test whether cataloging public T cell receptors could reveal signatures of past pathogen exposure. The T cell repertoires of some 700 subjects were profiled by immunosequencing and related to cytomegalovirus serostatus. In addition to the first cohort of roughly 670 subjects, a separate validation cohort of 130 or so different subjects was used. The study combined high-throughput TCR immunosequencing, statistical association of individual TCRs with disease status, and machine learning to predict cytomegalovirus infection status. To study patterns of TCR occurrence, a later analysis re-analyzed previously published TCR beta repertoires from around 670 donors and added high-resolution HLA genotyping. In the later analysis, no new phenotypic data were used to find candidate immune exposures; instead, reliance was placed on TCR beta sequences and their occurrence across donors. In an earlier analysis of a few hundred of the donors, high-throughput TCR beta sequencing was used to judge whether each TCR beta V gene segment behaved as functional or pseudogenic. Alongside the repertoire data, information on donor age, sex, ethnicity and CMV serostatus was compiled. A later genetic analysis used genome-wide SNP genotypes for 398 of the 666 donors, treating that subset as a discovery cohort. All discovery cohort repertoires had been generated using a single sequencing platform. Both class I and class II loci were covered by HLA typing, at four-digit resolution. The number of donors typed differed by locus, with about 629-630 for A, B, C, DRB1 and DQB1, over 500 for DQA1, about 610 for DPA1, and over 400 for DPB1. A handful of DR-DQ haplotypes were handled as single units for association and clustering because linkage in the cohort was strong. Among approximately 370 genotyped donors of the cohort, an average of roughly 230,000 unique TCR beta nucleotide sequences was sequenced per donor, of which about 20% were non-productive.

On the study overall, not on this receptor specifically: When HLA alleles, especially DR and DQ, strongly co-occurred, attributing TCR associations to individual alleles was difficult. In this cohort, only TCR beta chains were sequenced, and detectable features were limited by the absence of alpha or paired-chain data. The study gave a list of under 200 TCR beta chains associated with cytomegalovirus. In an earlier analysis of under 600 of the donors, most TCR beta V segments were observed in productive rearrangements about 87% or about 30% of the time, broadly matching IMGT annotations. In vitro tests confirmed that a few of the cytomegalovirus-associated TCR beta chains recognize cytomegalovirus antigens. Because some donors lacked HLA typing at each locus, the association tests relied only on the typed subset. Several of the top co-occurrence clusters appeared to be linked to parvovirus B19, influenza, CMV and Epstein-Barr virus, according to a later analysis. V-gene and J-gene trimming of TCR beta chains was associated with a missense DCLRE1C variant in a later genetic analysis, and the association was replicated in an independent cohort. Some IMGT-functional V segments, including TRBV6-2 and TRBV6-3, could not be told apart with the 87-base-pair reads, so those segments were excluded. A group of highly shared sequence variants was considered likely to be a technical artifact of the sequencing pipeline. A further reported finding was that TCR beta sequences accurately predicted the HLA-A and HLA-B alleles for most subjects in the first cohort. Because counts were too low, 15 to 20 rarely observed V segments, including chromosome 9 orphons, were excluded from the earlier analysis of 587 of the donors. The authors suggested that the approach could potentially be generalized to other disease states and immunological phenotypes. CMV serostatus was the only immune exposure information available for the cohort. A later analysis found that HLA-associated TCR beta chains were more clonally expanded and had lower generation probabilities than equally common non-associated chains. Correlated functional status among segregating V segments might reflect linkage disequilibrium, but an unknown experimental factor could not be ruled out. Most TCR sequences were seen in very few donors, while some public TCRs were found in many individuals. In a later analysis, most CMV-associated TCR beta chains were found to appear HLA-restricted, with HLA associations seemingly driven largely by CMV exposure. Compared with the approximately 710-donor mean, donors in an Asian-associated ancestry cluster had fewer N-insertions in productive TCRs, according to a later genetic analysis. In a later analysis, around 15,000 TCR beta sequences were associated with specific HLA alleles at a false discovery rate of 0.05. According to a later analysis, TCR association rates differed among HLA loci, with DRB1 alleles showing the most associated TCRs and HLA-C alleles showing the fewest. The presence/absence analyses assumed that sequencing depth was roughly uniform across donors, and that assumption may not be true. The classifier was reported to diagnose cytomegalovirus status with high specificity and sensitivity in both the original cohort and the validation cohort.

The material sequenced was PBMCs. The V gene is TRBV6-5 and the J gene is TRBJ1-5; TRBD1 agrees with 10 junctional bases. This sequence was found in a man aged 55 to 69 in good health and CMV-seropositive. CDR3 sequence: CASSDGTGDQPQHF. At the DNA level, the sequence is TGTGCCAGCAGCGACGGGACAGGGGATCAGCCCCAGCATTTT.